The 25 T cell receptor beta chains listed next were all sequenced from one sample in a study of beta chain features in type 1 diabetes. Sequenced material consisted of expressed TCRB transcripts (all of the isolated RNA was reverse transcribed). TCRdb's copy holds only in-frame clones and misses some; the assay was immunoSEQ multiplex PCR. The sample yields about 290,000 clones, roughly 8% seen once. Input material: central memory CD4+ T cells from blood. The receptors were gathered from a woman between 18 and 29 years old in good health.

This clone was detected a few times. V usage is TRBV7-2 and J usage is TRBJ2-5; the D is unclear. The CDR3 contains 11 residues. Trimming shortened V by 3 bases and J by 5 bases, and 4 bases separated the two germline ends. CDR1 is SGHTA and CDR2 is FQGNSA in the germline V gene. In DNA form, the CDR3 reads TGTGCCAGCAGCTTGACGGAGACCCAGTACTTC. The encoded protein is CASSLTETQYF.

This sequence joins TRBV7-6 and TRBJ2-1; TRBD1 or TRBD2 may be the D gene (5 bases each). Trimming cost V 4 bases and J 0 bases, with 13 bases left between them. This CDR3 contains 16 residues. Germline V gives CDR1 SGHVS, CDR2 FNYEAQ. As DNA, the CDR3 is TGTGCCAGCAGCTCGCGACCAGGGAGCTCCTACAATGAGCAGTTCTTC. Translating gives CASSSRPGSSYNEQFF.

This rearrangement joins TRBV28 to TRBJ2-1, with a weak D call TRBD1 (5 bases). Germline V CDR1 and CDR2: MDHEN, SYDVKM. Trimming shortened V by 5 bases and J by 6 bases, and 11 bases separated the two germline ends. The CDR3 spans 13 residues. CDR3 loop: CASSTLRANEQFF. In nucleotides, the CDR3 is TGTGCCAGCAGTACACTCAGGGCCAATGAGCAGTTCTTC.

The chain combines TRBV29-1 with TRBJ2-5; D ambiguous. V lost 3 bases, J lost 3 bases, and 11 bases lay in between. The germline gives CDR1 SQVTM, CDR2 ANQGSEA. The CDR3 is made up of 13 amino acids. The CDR3 loop is CSVDRSRKETQYF. The CDR3 nucleotides are TGCAGCGTTGATCGGTCTAGGAAAGAGACCCAGTACTTC.

This clone was observed a few times. V gene TRBV29-1 combines with J gene TRBJ1-1; TRBD1 matches at 10 bases. J gave up 0 bases and V 6 bases, and 4 bases lay outside the gene matches. The CDR3 has 14 amino acids. Germline V gives CDR1 SQVTM, CDR2 ANQGSEA. CDR3 in amino acids: CSVGTGEVNTEAFF. DNA for the CDR3: TGCAGCGTCGGGACAGGGGAGGTGAACACTGAAGCTTTCTTT.

This chain uses TRBV7-8 with TRBJ2-5; D is uncertain. V was clipped by 6 bases and J by 4 bases, with 15 bases between them. The CDR3 consists of 14 residues. The germline V gene has CDR1 SGHVS and CDR2 FQNEAQ. CDR3: CASSQIAPGETQYF. The CDR3 bases are TGTGCCAGCAGTCAGATCGCTCCGGGAGAGACCCAGTACTTC.

The chain employs TRBV19 and TRBJ2-2; tentatively, D is TRBD2 (5 bases). CDR3 length: 15 residues. V lost 3 bases to trimming and J lost 4 bases, with 12 bases between them. Germline V lookup: CDR1 LNHDA, CDR2 SQIVND (reference sequence). The CDR3 is CASSMAGAGTGELFF. For the CDR3, the DNA is TGTGCCAGTAGTATGGCGGGTGCGGGCACCGGGGAGCTGTTTTTT.

V usage is TRBV18 and J usage is TRBJ1-3, with TRBD1 as a possible D gene (5 bases). The germline CDR1 and CDR2 sequences are KGHSH and LQKENI. Trimming cost V 6 bases and J 3 bases, with 15 bases left between them. The CDR3 length is 15 residues. The CDR3 spells CASSTGTNLGNTIYF. In DNA, the CDR3 is TGTGCCAGCTCCACCGGGACCAACCTTGGAAACACCATATATTTT.

This clone occurred many times. V usage is TRBV9 and J usage is TRBJ1-3, with unresolved D. Germline CDR1 and CDR2: SGDLS and YYNGEE. V lost 3 bases and J lost 0, with 10 bases in between. This CDR3 comprises 15 residues. The CDR3 nucleotides are TGTGCCAGCAGCGCCAGGTTGGGCTCTGGAAACACCATATATTTT. It is translated as CASSARLGSGNTIYF.

This chain uses TRBV7-8 with TRBJ2-1; maybe TRBD1 (5 bases). From germline, CDR1 is SGHVS and CDR2 FQNEAQ. Trimming stripped 5 bases from V and 4 bases from J, with 12 bases between. This CDR3 region has 14 residues. The CDR3 DNA sequence: TGTGCCAGCAGCCGTCAACAGGTTTACAATGAGCAGTTCTTC. It translates to CASSRQQVYNEQFF.

The chain carries TRBV19 and TRBJ2-7; D gene unclear. Germline V gene sequence: CDR1 LNHDA, CDR2 SQIVND (reference sequence). This CDR3 region has 13 residues. Trimming stripped 8 bases from V and 5 bases from J, with 16 bases between. The CDR3 loop is CASAQHPRDEQYF. The CDR3 coding sequence is TGTGCCAGTGCACAGCACCCTCGGGACGAGCAGTACTTC.

This clone has a handful of counts. Here the CDR3 reads CASSLSRDRGSEQFF. The CDR3 nucleotides read TGTGCCAGCAGCTTAAGCCGGGACAGGGGCAGCGAGCAGTTCTTC. The chain has TRBV7-3 and TRBJ2-1; 10 bases are a match to TRBD1. The CDR3 has 15 amino acids. Looked up from germline, CDR1 is SGHTA and CDR2 is FQGTGA. Trimming at V came to 1 base and at J to 10 bases, leaving 7 bases not matched to a gene.

This clone was detected a few times. In nucleotides, the CDR3 is TGCAGCGTAAAACCTAGCGGGACTCGCGAGCAGTACTTC. This translates into CSVKPSGTREQYF. The chain links TRBV29-1 to TRBJ2-7; TRBD2 aligns across 9 bases. J lost 6 bases, V lost 6 bases, and 9 bases had no gene match. CDR3 length equals 13 residues. The V gene's germline CDR1 is SQVTM and CDR2 ANQGSEA.

The rearrangement links TRBV19 to TRBJ1-1; D perhaps matches TRBD1 (5 bases). The CDR3 covers 15 residues. Per germline, CDR1 LNHDA and CDR2 SQIVND (reference sequence). Trimming left V 4 bases short and J 3 bases short, with 15 bases between. The CDR3 spells CASSRTARGDTEAFF. The CDR3 DNA reads TGTGCCAGTAGTAGAACTGCCCGAGGGGACACTGAAGCTTTCTTT.

This clone has only a few counts. The chain has TRBV15 and TRBJ1-6; 7 bases are shared with TRBD1. V dropped 6 bases and J dropped 6; count of bases not matched to a gene: 5. Germline lookup yields CDR1 LNHNV and CDR2 YYDKDF (reference sequence). This CDR3 has 14 residues. Here the CDR3 reads CATSPGTANSPLHF. The CDR3 region has the DNA TGTGCCACCAGTCCCGGGACAGCTAATTCACCCCTCCACTTT. The variable domain in full, with the rest retrieved from reference TRBV15 and TRBJ1-6, is DAMVIQNPRYQVTQFGKPVTLSCSQTLNHNVMYWYQQKSSQAPKLLFHYYDKDFNNEADTPDNFQSRRPNTSFCFLDIRSPGLGDTAMYLCATSPGTANSPLHFGNGTRLTVT.

This clone was found a few times. The rearrangement links TRBV25-1 to TRBJ1-4, with D maybe TRBD1 (5 bases). V dropped 0 bases and J dropped 8 bases, with 16 bases sitting between them. Germline CDR1 is MGHDK and CDR2 is SYGVNS. CDR3 size: 16 residues. The CDR3 sequence is CASSEYSAGTSEKLFF. DNA for the CDR3: TGTGCCAGCAGTGAATATTCTGCCGGGACCTCGGAAAAACTGTTTTTT.

The V call is TRBV29-1, the J call TRBJ2-3; the D gene is possibly TRBD2 (6 bases). The germline V gene encodes CDR1 SQVTM and CDR2 ANQGSEA. CDR3 length: 12 residues. V dropped 3 bases and J dropped 10 bases, with 14 bases sitting between them. Here the CDR3 reads CSVEGGGWAQYF. CDR3 in DNA: TGCAGCGTTGAGGGTGGAGGGTGGGCGCAGTATTTT.

This clone was detected only a few times. The chain couples TRBV7-2 to TRBJ2-1, with TRBD2 identical over 12 bases. Looked up from germline, CDR1 is SGHTA and CDR2 is FQGNSA. The CDR3 has 14 amino acids. V dropped 5 bases and J dropped 7; count of bases not matched to a gene: 3. CDR3 DNA sequence: TGTGCCAGCAGCCGGACTAGCGGGGTAAATGAGCAGTTCTTC. It specifies CASSRTSGVNEQFF.

The chain joins TRBV5-1 to TRBJ2-1, with 7 bases that match TRBD2. V gave up 3 bases and J gave up 7 bases; unmatched junction bases: 10. Germline V CDR1 and CDR2: SGHRS, YFSETQ. This CDR3 is built from 15 residues. As DNA, the CDR3 is TGCGCCAGCAGCTGGGACTACGGAGGGGAGAATGAGCAGTTCTTC. This gives the protein CASSWDYGGENEQFF.

This clone was picked up many times. This chain connects TRBV7-8 to TRBJ1-6; 8 bases are shared with TRBD1. Germline V CDR1 and CDR2: SGHVS, FQNEAQ. The CDR3 consists of 14 residues. J gave up 11 bases and V 1 base, and 4 bases lay outside the gene matches. The CDR3 sequence: CASSLGTGYPPLHF. The DNA for the CDR3 is TGTGCCAGCAGCTTAGGGACAGGGTACCCACCCCTCCACTTT.

At least ten counts were recorded for this clone. This sequence joins TRBV2 and TRBJ2-5, with 10 nucleotides matching TRBD1. The germline V gene encodes CDR1 SNHLY and CDR2 FYNNEI. V shed 7 bases and J 7 bases; nucleotides not matched to a gene: 6. The CDR3 is made up of 13 amino acids. CDR3 in DNA: TGTGCCAGCATGGGGACAGGGGAATTGACCCAGTACTTC. This gives the protein CASMGTGELTQYF. The whole variable domain, remainder taken from reference TRBV2 and TRBJ2-5, is EPEVTQTPSHQVTQMGQEVILRCVPISNHLYFYWYRQILGQKVEFLVSFYNNEISEKSEIFDDQFSVERPDGSNFTLKIRSTKLEDSAMYFCASMGTGELTQYFGPGTRLLVL.

This clone came up many times. V usage is TRBV7-9 and J usage is TRBJ2-7, with 7 bases identical to TRBD2. CDR1 is SEHNR, CDR2 FQNEAQ, per germline (reference sequence). CDR3 length equals 15 residues. J gave up 3 bases and V 1 base, and 6 bases lay outside the gene matches. The CDR3 protein is CASSLGGSTVYEQYF. The CDR3, as DNA: TGTGCCAGCAGCTTAGGCGGGAGTACTGTCTACGAGCAGTACTTC.

V usage is TRBV15 and J usage is TRBJ1-1; no clear D. Germline CDR1 is LNHNV and CDR2 is YYDKDF (reference sequence). The CDR3 sequence is 16 residues long. V was pared by 0 bases and J by 8 bases, with 19 bases between. CDR3 in amino acids: CATSRDGISSRREAFF. The CDR3 nucleotides read TGTGCCACCAGCAGAGACGGTATTTCTTCGCGGAGAGAAGCTTTCTTT.

This clone appeared a few times. The chain employs TRBV19 and TRBJ2-7; the match to TRBD1 covers 7 bases. The CDR3 is 13 amino acids. The germline CDR1 and CDR2 sequences are LNHDA and SQIVND (reference sequence). Germline trimming cut 2 bases from V and 5 bases from J; bases unmatched to any gene: 3. This CDR3 reads CASSIRTGDEQYV. The CDR3 region has the DNA TGTGCCAGTAGTATACGTACAGGGGACGAGCAGTACGTC.

This clone was seen ten or more times. The rearrangement uses TRBV7-2 and TRBJ1-4; no clear D gene. This CDR3 has 14 amino acids. The V end lost 3 bases, the J end lost 8 bases, and 13 bases lay between the germline ends. The germline V gene encodes CDR1 SGHTA and CDR2 FQGNSA. CDR3 sequence reads: CASSFAAGGEKLFF. CDR3 coding DNA: TGTGCCAGCAGCTTCGCGGCAGGCGGCGAAAAACTGTTTTTT.